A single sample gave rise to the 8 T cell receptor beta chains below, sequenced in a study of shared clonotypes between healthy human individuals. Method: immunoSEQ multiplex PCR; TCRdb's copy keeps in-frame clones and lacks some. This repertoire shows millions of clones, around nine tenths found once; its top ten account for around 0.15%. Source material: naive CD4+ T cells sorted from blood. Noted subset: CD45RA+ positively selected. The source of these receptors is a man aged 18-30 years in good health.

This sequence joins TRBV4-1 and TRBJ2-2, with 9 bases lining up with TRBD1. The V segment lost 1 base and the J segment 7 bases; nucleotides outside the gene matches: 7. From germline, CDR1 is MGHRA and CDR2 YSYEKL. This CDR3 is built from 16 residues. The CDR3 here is CASSQGEQGANGELFF. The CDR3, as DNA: TGCGCCAGCAGCCAAGGGGAACAGGGGGCAAACGGGGAGCTGTTTTTT.

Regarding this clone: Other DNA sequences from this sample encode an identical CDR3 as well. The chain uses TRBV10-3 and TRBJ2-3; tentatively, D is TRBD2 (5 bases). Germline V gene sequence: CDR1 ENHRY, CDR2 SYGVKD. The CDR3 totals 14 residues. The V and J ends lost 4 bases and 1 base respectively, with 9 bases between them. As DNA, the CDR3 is TGTGCCATCAGTGGGACCGGGGGCACAGATACGCAGTATTTT. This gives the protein CAISGTGGTDTQYF.

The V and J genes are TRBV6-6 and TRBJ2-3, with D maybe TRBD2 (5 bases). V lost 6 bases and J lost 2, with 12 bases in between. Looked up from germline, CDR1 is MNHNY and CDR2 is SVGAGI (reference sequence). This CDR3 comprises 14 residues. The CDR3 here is CASRLRGATDTQYF. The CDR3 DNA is TGTGCCAGCAGGTTACGGGGAGCCACAGATACGCAGTATTTT.

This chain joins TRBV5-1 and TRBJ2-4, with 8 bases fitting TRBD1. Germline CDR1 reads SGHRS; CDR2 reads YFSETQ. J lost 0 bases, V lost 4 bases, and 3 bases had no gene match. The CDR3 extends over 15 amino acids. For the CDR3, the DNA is TGCGCCAGCAGCCCGACAGGGGTAGCCAAAAACATTCAGTACTTC. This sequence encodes CASSPTGVAKNIQYF.

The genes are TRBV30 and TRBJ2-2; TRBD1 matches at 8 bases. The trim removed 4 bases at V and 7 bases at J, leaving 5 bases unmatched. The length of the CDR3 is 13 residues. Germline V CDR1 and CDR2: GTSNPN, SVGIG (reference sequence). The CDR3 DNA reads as TGTGCCTGGACCGACAGGGGCAACGGGGAGCTGTTTTTT. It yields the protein CAWTDRGNGELFF.

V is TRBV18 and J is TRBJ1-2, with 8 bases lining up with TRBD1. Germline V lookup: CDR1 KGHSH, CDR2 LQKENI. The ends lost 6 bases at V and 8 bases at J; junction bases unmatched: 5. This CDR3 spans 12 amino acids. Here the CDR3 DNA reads TGTGCCAGCTCGGACAGGGAACCAGGCTACACCTTC. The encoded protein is CASSDREPGYTF.

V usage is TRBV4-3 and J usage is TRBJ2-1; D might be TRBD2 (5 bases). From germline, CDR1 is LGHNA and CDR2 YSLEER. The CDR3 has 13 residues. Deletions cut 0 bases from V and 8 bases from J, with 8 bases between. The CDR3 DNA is TGCGCCAGCAGCCAAGAACTAGTGTATGAGCAGTTCTTC. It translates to CASSQELVYEQFF.

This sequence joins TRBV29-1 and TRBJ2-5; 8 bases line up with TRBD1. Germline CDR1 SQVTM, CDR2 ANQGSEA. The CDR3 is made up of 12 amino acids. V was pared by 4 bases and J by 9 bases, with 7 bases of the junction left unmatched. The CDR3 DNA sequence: TGCAGCGTTGGGCAGGGGGCAGTAGCCCAGTACTTC. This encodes CSVGQGAVAQYF.